Below, one T cell receptor beta chain is given with its context. This entry comes from a study of blood T cell repertoires in COVID-19. Study-level information: Spain, Italy and the United States supplied samples that represented acute and convalescent COVID-19. Sample material is recorded as cDNA or gDNA derived from T cells, B-cell-depleted T cells, or PBMCs.

In Seattle, patients joined the study during active infection and were tracked longitudinally. The CDR3 loop spans 11 amino acids. Trimming took off 8 bases at V and 3 bases at J, with 7 bases between the two ends. Germline V lookup: CDR1 MDHEN, CDR2 SYDVKM. In the study's own analysis: For nucleated cells, counts were estimated from reference gene primer amplification. The repertoire was sequenced with immunoSEQ multiplex PCR; TCRdb's copy has only in-frame clones and lacks some. The V and J calls and clone size were taken over from that table, and D and trimming were inferred from the DNA. This table has 170,000 or so clones, roughly 88% appearing once.

Sequencing was done on a sample of peripheral blood. The source is a middle-aged woman with COVID-19, enrolled during active disease. The chain links TRBV28 to TRBJ1-2; D is uncertain. The CDR3 here is CASDSDYGYTF. The CDR3 region has the DNA TGTGCCAGCGATTCGGACTATGGCTACACCTTC.